This TCR beta chain was identified during a study of OX40 agonist ivuxolimab in advanced cancers. Study as a whole: Patients got intravenous ivuxolimab at 0.01 to 10 mg/kg every 2 weeks. Three dose-escalation patients had partial responses: one with hepatocellular carcinoma and two with cutaneous melanoma.

In germline, CDR1 is GTSNPN, CDR2 SVGIG (reference sequence). Trimming left V 4 bases short and J 3 bases short, with 9 bases between. This CDR3 has 12 residues. No patient had autoimmune disease or received systemic immunosuppression. Data came from immunoSEQ multiplex PCR; TCRdb stores just in-frame clones and leaves some out. The sample carries about 48,000 clones, around nine tenths recorded once. This sequence was found in an adult with an advanced solid tumor such as melanoma, head and neck, liver or kidney cancer. The starting material was CD4+ or CD8+ T cells sorted from blood, obtained in a trial of the OX40 agonist ivuxolimab. This rearrangement joins TRBV30 to TRBJ1-2; TRBD1 might be the D (5 bases). The CDR3 DNA follows: TGTGCCTGGACAGGGACTCACTATGGCTACACCTTC. Its translation is CAWTGTHYGYTF. The whole variable domain, remainder taken from reference TRBV30 and TRBJ1-2, is SQTIHQWPATLVQPVGSPLSLECTVEGTSNPNLYWYRQAAGRGLQLLFYSVGIGQISSEVPQNLSASRPQDRQFILSSKKLLLSDSGFYLCAWTGTHYGYTFGSGTRLTVV.